Presented here are 11 T cell receptor beta chains from one specimen sequenced in a study of blood T cell repertoires in COVID-19. Produced via immunoSEQ multiplex PCR; TCRdb's table is partial and in-frame only. The data contain approximately 350,000 clones, 85% to 90% of them singletons. Sequencing was done on a sample of PBMCs or T cells enriched from blood (not recorded which). The source is a young man who had recovered from COVID-19.

V is TRBV4-1 and J is TRBJ2-3, with D possibly being TRBD2 (6 bases). V was clipped by 4 bases and J by 5 bases, with 19 bases between them. Looked up from germline, CDR1 is MGHRA and CDR2 is YSYEKL. This CDR3 spans 16 amino acids. The CDR3 loop is CASSPGPGSSGDTQYF. DNA of the CDR3: TGCGCCAGCAGCCCTGGCCCCGGAAGTAGCGGAGATACGCAGTATTTT.

The chain has TRBV7-3 and TRBJ2-1; TRBD2 might be the D (7 bases). The germline V and J ends were trimmed by 1 base and 0 bases, with 19 bases remaining between them. CDR3 length equals 19 residues. The V gene's germline CDR1 is SGHTA and CDR2 FQGTGA. The CDR3: CASSLRGTGGLSSYNEQFF. As DNA, the CDR3 is TGTGCCAGCAGCTTAAGGGGAACGGGGGGCTTAAGCTCCTACAATGAGCAGTTCTTC.

This chain links TRBV6-2 or TRBV6-3 with TRBJ2-7, with TRBD2 matching over 9 bases. After removal of 5 bases from V and 2 bases from J, the junction contained 10 bases not matched to a gene. The CDR3 sequence is 16 residues long. CDR1 and CDR2 from the germline V gene are MNHEY and SVGEGT. CDR3: CASSAPLAGPTYEQYF. CDR3 coding DNA: TGTGCCAGCAGTGCTCCTCTAGCGGGGCCAACCTACGAGCAGTACTTC.

V gene TRBV7-3 combines with J gene TRBJ2-2; 7 bases are a match to TRBD2. V lost 2 bases, J lost 2 bases, and 11 bases stayed unmatched. The germline CDR1 and CDR2 sequences are SGHTA and FQGTGA. The CDR3 runs 18 residues. CDR3 amino acids: CASSLWSGGLSNTGELFF. The CDR3 nucleotides are TGTGCCAGCAGCTTATGGTCGGGAGGCCTCTCTAACACCGGGGAGCTGTTTTTT. Full variable domain (outside the CDR3, taken from reference TRBV7-3 and TRBJ2-2): GAGVSQTPSNKVTEKGKYVELRCDPISGHTALYWYRQSLGQGPEFLIYFQGTGAADDSGLPNDRFFAVRPEGSVSTLKIQRTERGDSAVYLCASSLWSGGLSNTGELFFGEGSRLTVL.

The genes are TRBV5-1 and TRBJ1-1, with no clear D. Germline CDR1 is SGHRS and CDR2 is YFSETQ. This CDR3 has 13 amino acids. V was cut by 1 base and J by 5 bases, with 9 bases left in between. CDR3 amino acids: CASSLIRETEAFF. CDR3 DNA sequence: TGCGCCAGCAGCTTGATACGGGAAACTGAAGCTTTCTTT.

V is TRBV2 and J is TRBJ1-2; tentative D call: TRBD1 (5 bases). The CDR3 consists of 11 residues. Germline-derived CDR1 and CDR2 are SNHLY and FYNNEI. The V gene lost 10 bases and the J gene lost 6 bases, with 12 bases spanning the gap. CDR3 loop: CATRGPDGYTF. Here the CDR3 DNA reads TGTGCCACTAGGGGCCCGGATGGCTACACCTTC.

J is TRBJ1-4 and V is TRBV15; 9 bases are a match to TRBD1. Per germline, CDR1 LNHNV and CDR2 YYDKDF (reference sequence). J gave up 12 bases and V 4 bases, and 9 bases lay outside the gene matches. This CDR3 is built from 14 residues. In DNA, the CDR3 is TGTGCCACCAGCAAGGGACAGGGTGGTGAGGAACTGTTTTTT. It translates to CATSKGQGGEELFF. Using reference TRBV15 and TRBJ1-4 for the parts outside the CDR3, the full variable domain is DAMVIQNPRYQVTQFGKPVTLSCSQTLNHNVMYWYQQKSSQAPKLLFHYYDKDFNNEADTPDNFQSRRPNTSFCFLDIRSPGLGDTAMYLCATSKGQGGEELFFGSGTQLSVL.

To note about this clone: Other DNA variants within this sample encode the same CDR3. V is TRBV18 and J is TRBJ1-1; TRBD1 matches at 7 bases. This CDR3 is built from 14 residues. CDR1 and CDR2 from the germline V gene are KGHSH and LQKENI. V was pared by 1 base and J by 2 bases, with 1 base of the junction left unmatched. The CDR3 bases are TGTGCCAGCTCACCACAGGGGGCCAACACTGAAGCTTTCTTT. Translation: CASSPQGANTEAFF. The whole variable domain, filled in from reference TRBV18 and TRBJ1-1, reads NAGVMQNPRHLVRRRGQEARLRCSPMKGHSHVYWYRQLPEEGLKFMVYLQKENIIDESGMPKERFSAEFPKEGPSILRIQQVVRGDSAAYFCASSPQGANTEAFFGQGTRLTVV.

V usage is TRBV24-1 and J usage is TRBJ2-5, with 8 bases lining up with TRBD1. CDR1 and CDR2 (germline): KGHDR, SFDVKD. The CDR3 contains 15 residues. V shed 3 bases and J 5 bases; nucleotides not matched to a gene: 7. The CDR3 loop reads CATSDSRGRGETQYF. The CDR3 DNA sequence: TGTGCCACCAGTGATAGCAGGGGGCGAGGGGAGACCCAGTACTTC.

The chain has TRBV28 and TRBJ1-2; D perhaps matches TRBD1 (5 bases). Germline V gives CDR1 MDHEN, CDR2 SYDVKM. Trimming left V 5 bases short and J 7 bases short, with 14 bases between. CDR3 length: 13 amino acids. Here the CDR3 DNA reads TGTGCCAGCAGTCCCGACAGAAGGTTTGGCTACACCTTC. Protein: CASSPDRRFGYTF.

V is TRBV9 and J is TRBJ2-5; possible D gene TRBD2, 6 bases. Per the germline V gene, CDR1 is SGDLS and CDR2 is YYNGEE. V was cut by 2 bases and J by 4 bases, with 9 bases left in between. CDR3 length equals 13 residues. In DNA, the CDR3 is TGTGCCAGCAGCGTTAGAGCGGGAGAGACCCAGTACTTC. This gives the protein CASSVRAGETQYF.